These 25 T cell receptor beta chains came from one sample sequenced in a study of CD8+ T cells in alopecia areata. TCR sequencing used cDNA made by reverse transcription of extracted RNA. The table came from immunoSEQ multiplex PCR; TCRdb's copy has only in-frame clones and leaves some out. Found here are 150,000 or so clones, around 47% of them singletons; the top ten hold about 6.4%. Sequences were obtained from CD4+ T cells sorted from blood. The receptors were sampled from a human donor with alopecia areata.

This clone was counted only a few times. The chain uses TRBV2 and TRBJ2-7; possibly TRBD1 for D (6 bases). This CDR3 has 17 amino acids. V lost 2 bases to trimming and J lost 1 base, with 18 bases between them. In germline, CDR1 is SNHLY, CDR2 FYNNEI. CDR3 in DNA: TGTGCCAGCAGTGAATCGGGCTGGGACGGGACATCCTACGAGCAGTACTTC. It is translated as CASSESGWDGTSYEQYF.

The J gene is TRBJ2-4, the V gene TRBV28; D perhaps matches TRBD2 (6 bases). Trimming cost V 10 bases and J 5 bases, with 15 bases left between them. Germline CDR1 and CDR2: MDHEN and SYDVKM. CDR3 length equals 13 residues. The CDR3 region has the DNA TGTGCCACCTCATTCAGGGAGGAAAACATTCAGTACTTC. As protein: CATSFREENIQYF.

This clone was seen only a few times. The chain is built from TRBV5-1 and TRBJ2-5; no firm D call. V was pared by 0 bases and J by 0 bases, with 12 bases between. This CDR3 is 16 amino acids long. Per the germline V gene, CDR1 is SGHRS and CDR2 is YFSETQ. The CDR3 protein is CASSLGPTRYQETQYF. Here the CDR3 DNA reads TGCGCCAGCAGCTTGGGACCTACCAGGTACCAAGAGACCCAGTACTTC. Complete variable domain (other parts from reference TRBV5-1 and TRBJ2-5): KAGVTQTPRYLIKTRGQQVTLSCSPISGHRSVSWYQQTPGQGLQFLFEYFSETQRNKGNFPGRFSGRQFSNSRSEMNVSTLELGDSALYLCASSLGPTRYQETQYFGPGTRLLVL.

CDR3 in amino acids: CASSQDLAGAREQFF. In nucleotides, the CDR3 is TGTGCCAGCAGCCAGGATCTAGCGGGAGCTAGGGAGCAGTTCTTC. The chain uses TRBV4-2 and TRBJ2-1; 10 nucleotides line up with TRBD2. Losses at the gene ends were 3 bases for V and 10 bases for J; bases not matched to a gene: 9. The CDR3 runs 15 residues. Germline CDR1 reads LGHNA; CDR2 reads YNFKEQ.

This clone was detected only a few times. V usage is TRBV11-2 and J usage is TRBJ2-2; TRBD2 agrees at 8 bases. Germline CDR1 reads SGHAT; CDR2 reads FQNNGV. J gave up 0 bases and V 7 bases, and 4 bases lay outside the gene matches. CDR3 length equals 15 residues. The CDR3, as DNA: TGTGCCAGCATGCGGGGGGCTGCGAACACCGGGGAGCTGTTTTTT. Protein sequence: CASMRGAANTGELFF. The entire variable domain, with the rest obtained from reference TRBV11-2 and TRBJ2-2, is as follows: EAGVAQSPRYKIIEKRQSVAFWCNPISGHATLYWYQQILGQGPKLLIQFQNNGVVDDSQLPKDRFSAERLKGVDSTLKIQPAKLEDSAVYLCASMRGAANTGELFFGEGSRLTVL.

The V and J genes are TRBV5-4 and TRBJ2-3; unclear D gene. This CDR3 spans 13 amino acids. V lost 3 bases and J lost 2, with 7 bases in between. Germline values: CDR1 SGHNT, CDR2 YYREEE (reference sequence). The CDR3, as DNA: TGTGCCAGCAGCTGGACCCACACAGATACGCAGTATTTT. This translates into CASSWTHTDTQYF.

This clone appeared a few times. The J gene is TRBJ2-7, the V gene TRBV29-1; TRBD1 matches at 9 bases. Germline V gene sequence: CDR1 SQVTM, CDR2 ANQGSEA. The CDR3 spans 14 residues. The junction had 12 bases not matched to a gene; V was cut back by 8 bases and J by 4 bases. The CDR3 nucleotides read TGCAGCCCCGTATACGGACAGGGGAGTTACGAGCAGTACTTC. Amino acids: CSPVYGQGSYEQYF.

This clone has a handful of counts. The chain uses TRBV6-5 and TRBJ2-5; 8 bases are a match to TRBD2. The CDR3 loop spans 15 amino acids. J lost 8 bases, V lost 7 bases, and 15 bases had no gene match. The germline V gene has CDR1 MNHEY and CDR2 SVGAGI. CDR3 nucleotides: TGTGCCAGCATTAAAGGACGGGGGGGCTTTTTCACCCAGTACTTC. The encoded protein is CASIKGRGGFFTQYF.

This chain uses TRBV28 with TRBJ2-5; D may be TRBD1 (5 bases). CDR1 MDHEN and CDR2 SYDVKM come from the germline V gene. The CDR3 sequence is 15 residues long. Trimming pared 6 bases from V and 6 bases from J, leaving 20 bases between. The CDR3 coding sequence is TGTGCCAGCAGACCACCGACCTCGACAGCGCAGACCCAGTACTTC. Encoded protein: CASRPPTSTAQTQYF.

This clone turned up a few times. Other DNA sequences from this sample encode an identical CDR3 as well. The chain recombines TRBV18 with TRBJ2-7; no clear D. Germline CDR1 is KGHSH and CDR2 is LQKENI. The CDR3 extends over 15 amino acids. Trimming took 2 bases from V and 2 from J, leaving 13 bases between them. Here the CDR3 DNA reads TGTGCCAGCTCACCAAGGGCAGGTCCAGCCTACGAGCAGTACTTC. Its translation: CASSPRAGPAYEQYF.

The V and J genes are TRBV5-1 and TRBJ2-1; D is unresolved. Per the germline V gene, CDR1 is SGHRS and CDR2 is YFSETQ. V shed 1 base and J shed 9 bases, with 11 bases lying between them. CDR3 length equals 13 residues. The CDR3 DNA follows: TGCGCCAGCAGCTTGACTGTTGGTGTTGAGCAGTTCTTC. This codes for CASSLTVGVEQFF. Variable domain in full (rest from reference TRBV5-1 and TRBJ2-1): KAGVTQTPRYLIKTRGQQVTLSCSPISGHRSVSWYQQTPGQGLQFLFEYFSETQRNKGNFPGRFSGRQFSNSRSEMNVSTLELGDSALYLCASSLTVGVEQFFGPGTRLTVL.

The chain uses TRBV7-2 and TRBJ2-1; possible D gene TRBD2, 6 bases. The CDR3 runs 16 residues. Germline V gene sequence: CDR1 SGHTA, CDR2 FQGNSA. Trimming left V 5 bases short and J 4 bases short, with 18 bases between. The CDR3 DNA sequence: TGTGCCAGCAGCAGGCGGGGTAGCGGAATTTACAATGAGCAGTTCTTC. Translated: CASSRRGSGIYNEQFF.

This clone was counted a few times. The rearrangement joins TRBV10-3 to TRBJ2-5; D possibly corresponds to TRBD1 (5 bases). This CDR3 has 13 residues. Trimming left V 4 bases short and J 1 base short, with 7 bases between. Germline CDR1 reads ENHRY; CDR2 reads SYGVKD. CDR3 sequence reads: CAISGGLQETQYF. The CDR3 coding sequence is TGTGCCATCAGTGGGGGCCTCCAAGAGACCCAGTACTTC.

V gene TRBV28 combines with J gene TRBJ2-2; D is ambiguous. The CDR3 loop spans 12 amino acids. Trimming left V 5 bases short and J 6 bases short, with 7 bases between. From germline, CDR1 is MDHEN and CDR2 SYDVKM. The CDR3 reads CASSLRAGELFF. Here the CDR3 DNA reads TGTGCCAGCAGTCTTCGAGCCGGGGAGCTGTTTTTT. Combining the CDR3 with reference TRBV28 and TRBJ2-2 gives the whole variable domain DVKVTQSSRYLVKRTGEKVFLECVQDMDHENMFWYRQDPGLGLRLIYFSYDVKMKEKGDIPEGYSVSREKKERFSLILESASTNQTSMYLCASSLRAGELFFGEGSRLTVL.

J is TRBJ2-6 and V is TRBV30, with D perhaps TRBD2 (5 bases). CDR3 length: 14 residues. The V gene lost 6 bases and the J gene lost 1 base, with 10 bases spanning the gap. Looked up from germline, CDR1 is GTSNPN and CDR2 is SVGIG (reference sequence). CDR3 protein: CACPRASGANVLTF. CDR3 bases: TGTGCCTGCCCGAGGGCTTCTGGGGCCAACGTCCTGACTTTC.

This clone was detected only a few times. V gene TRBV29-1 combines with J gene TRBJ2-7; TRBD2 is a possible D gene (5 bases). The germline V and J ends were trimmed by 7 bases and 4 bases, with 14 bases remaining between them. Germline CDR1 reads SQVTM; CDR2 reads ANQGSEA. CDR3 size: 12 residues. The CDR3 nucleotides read TGCAGCGCTCAACACGGGGAATACGAGCAGTACTTC. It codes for CSAQHGEYEQYF.

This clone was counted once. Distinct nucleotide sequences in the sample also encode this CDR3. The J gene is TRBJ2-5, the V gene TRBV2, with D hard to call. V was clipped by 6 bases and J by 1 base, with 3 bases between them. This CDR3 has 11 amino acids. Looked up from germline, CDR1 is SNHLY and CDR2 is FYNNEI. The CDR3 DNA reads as TGTGCCAGCAGCATCCAAGAGACCCAGTACTTC. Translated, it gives CASSIQETQYF. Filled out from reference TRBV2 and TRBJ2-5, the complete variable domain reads EPEVTQTPSHQVTQMGQEVILRCVPISNHLYFYWYRQILGQKVEFLVSFYNNEISEKSEIFDDQFSVERPDGSNFTLKIRSTKLEDSAMYFCASSIQETQYFGPGTRLLVL.

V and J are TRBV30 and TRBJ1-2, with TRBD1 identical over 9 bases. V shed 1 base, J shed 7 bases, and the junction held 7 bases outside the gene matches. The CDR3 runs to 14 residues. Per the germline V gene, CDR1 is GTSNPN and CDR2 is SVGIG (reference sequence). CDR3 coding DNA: TGTGCCTGGAGTGGGGGACAGGGTGTTCGTGGCTACACCTTC. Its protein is CAWSGGQGVRGYTF.

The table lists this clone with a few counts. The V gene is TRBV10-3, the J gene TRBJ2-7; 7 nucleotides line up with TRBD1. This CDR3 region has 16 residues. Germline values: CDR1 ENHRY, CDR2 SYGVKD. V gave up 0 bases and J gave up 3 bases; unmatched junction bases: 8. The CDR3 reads CAISESKTGLGYEQYF. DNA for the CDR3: TGTGCCATCAGTGAGTCAAAGACAGGGCTAGGCTACGAGCAGTACTTC.

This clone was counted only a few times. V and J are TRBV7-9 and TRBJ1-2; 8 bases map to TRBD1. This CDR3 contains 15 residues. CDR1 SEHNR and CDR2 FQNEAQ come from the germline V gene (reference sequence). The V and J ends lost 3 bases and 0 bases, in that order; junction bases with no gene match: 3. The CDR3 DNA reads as TGTGCCAGCAGCTTCGGACAGGGAGCTAACTATGGCTACACCTTC. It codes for CASSFGQGANYGYTF. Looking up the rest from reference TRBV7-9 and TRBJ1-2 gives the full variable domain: DTGVSQNPRHKITKRGQNVTFRCDPISEHNRLYWYRQTLGQGPEFLTYFQNEAQLEKSRLLSDRFSAERPKGSFSTLEIQRTEQGDSAMYLCASSFGQGANYGYTFGSGTRLTVV.

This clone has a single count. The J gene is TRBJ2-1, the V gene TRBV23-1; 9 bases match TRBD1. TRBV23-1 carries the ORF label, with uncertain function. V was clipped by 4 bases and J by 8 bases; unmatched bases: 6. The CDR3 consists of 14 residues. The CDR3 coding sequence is TGCGCCAGCAGTCCGGGACAGGGCTGCGATGAGCAGTTCTTC. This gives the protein CASSPGQGCDEQFF.

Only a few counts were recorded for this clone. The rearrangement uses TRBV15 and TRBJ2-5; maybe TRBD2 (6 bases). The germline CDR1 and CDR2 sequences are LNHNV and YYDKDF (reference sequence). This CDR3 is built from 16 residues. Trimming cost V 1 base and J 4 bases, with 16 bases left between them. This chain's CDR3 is CATSRGLVEEGETQYF. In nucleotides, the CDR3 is TGTGCCACCAGCAGAGGACTAGTTGAGGAAGGAGAGACCCAGTACTTC. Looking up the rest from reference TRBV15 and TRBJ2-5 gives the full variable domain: DAMVIQNPRYQVTQFGKPVTLSCSQTLNHNVMYWYQQKSSQAPKLLFHYYDKDFNNEADTPDNFQSRRPNTSFCFLDIRSPGLGDTAMYLCATSRGLVEEGETQYFGPGTRLLVL.

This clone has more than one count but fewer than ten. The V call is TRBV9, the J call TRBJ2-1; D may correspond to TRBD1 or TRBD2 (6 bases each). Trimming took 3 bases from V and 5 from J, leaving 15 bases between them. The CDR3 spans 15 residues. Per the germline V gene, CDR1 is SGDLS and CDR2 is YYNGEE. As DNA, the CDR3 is TGTGCCAGCAGCGCGGAGGGGACAATTAACAATGAGCAGTTCTTC. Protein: CASSAEGTINNEQFF. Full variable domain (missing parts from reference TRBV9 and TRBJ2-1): DSGVTQTPKHLITATGQRVTLRCSPRSGDLSVYWYQQSLDQGLQFLIQYYNGEERAKGNILERFSAQQFPDLHSELNLSSLELGDSALYFCASSAEGTINNEQFFGPGTRLTVL.

This CDR3 reads CASSVYRTGARNEQFF. CDR3 DNA sequence: TGTGCCAGCAGTGTCTATAGGACAGGGGCTCGTAATGAGCAGTTCTTC. V gene TRBV2 combines with J gene TRBJ2-1; 9 bases line up with TRBD1. CDR3 length equals 16 residues. J was trimmed by 7 bases and V by 4 bases; bases with no gene match: 11. Germline V gene data show CDR1 as SNHLY and CDR2 as FYNNEI.

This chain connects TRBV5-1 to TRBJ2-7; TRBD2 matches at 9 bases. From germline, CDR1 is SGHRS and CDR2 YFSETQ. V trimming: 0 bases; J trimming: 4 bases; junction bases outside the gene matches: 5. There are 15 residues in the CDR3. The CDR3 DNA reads TGCGCCAGCAGCTTGGTGTTAGCGGGAGCTTACGAGCAGTACTTC. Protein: CASSLVLAGAYEQYF.